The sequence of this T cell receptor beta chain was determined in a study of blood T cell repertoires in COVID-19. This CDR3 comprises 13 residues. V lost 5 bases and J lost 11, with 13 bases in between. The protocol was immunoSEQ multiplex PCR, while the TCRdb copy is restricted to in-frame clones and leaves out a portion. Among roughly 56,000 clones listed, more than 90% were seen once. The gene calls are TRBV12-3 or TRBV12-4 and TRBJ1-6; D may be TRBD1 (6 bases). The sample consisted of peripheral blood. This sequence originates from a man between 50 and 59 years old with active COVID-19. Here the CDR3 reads CASSRQADTPLHF. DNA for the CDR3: TGTGCCAGCAGTCGACAGGCGGATACACCCCTCCACTTT.